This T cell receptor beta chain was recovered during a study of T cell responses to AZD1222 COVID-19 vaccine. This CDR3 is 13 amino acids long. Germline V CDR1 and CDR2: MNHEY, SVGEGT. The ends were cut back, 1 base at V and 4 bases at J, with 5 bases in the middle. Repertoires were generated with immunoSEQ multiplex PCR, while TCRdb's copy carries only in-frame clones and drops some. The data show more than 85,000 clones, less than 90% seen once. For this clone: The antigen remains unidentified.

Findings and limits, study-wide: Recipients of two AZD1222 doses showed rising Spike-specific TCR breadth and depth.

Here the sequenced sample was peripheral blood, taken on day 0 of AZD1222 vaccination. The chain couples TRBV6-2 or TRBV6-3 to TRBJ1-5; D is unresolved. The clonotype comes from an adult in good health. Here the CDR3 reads CASSYWTNQPQHF. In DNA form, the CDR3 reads TGTGCCAGCAGTTACTGGACTAATCAGCCCCAGCATTTT.